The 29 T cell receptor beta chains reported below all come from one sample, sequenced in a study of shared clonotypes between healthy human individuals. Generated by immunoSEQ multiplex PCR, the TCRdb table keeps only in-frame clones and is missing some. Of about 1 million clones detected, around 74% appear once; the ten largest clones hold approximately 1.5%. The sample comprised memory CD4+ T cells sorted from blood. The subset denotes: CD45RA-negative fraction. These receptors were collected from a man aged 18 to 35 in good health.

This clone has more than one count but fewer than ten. CDR3 nucleotide sequence: TGTGCCTGGACCGTGGGCAGCAATTCACCCCTCCACTTT. Translated: CAWTVGSNSPLHF. The V call is TRBV30, the J call TRBJ1-6; D is unclear. The CDR3 loop spans 13 amino acids. CDR1 and CDR2 from the germline V gene are GTSNPN and SVGIG (reference sequence). The V end lost 4 bases, the J end lost 7 bases, and 11 bases lay between the germline ends.

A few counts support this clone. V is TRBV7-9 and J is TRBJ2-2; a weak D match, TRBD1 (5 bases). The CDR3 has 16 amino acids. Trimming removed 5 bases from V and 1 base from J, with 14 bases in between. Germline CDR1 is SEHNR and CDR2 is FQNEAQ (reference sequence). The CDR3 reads CASSPDSSLNTGELFF. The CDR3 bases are TGTGCCAGCAGCCCCGACAGTTCCCTGAACACCGGGGAGCTGTTTTTT.

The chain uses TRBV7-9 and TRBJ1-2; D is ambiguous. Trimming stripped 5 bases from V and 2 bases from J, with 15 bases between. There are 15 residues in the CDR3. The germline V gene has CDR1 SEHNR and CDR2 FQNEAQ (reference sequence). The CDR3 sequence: CASSPAGILNYGYTF. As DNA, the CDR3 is TGTGCCAGCAGCCCCGCGGGGATACTGAACTATGGCTACACCTTC.

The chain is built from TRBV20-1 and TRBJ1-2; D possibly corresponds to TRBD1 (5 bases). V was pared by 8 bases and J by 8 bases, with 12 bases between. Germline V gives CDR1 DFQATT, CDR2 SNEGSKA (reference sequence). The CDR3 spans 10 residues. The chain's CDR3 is CSPGLGGYTF. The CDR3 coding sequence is TGCAGTCCAGGGTTAGGGGGCTACACCTTC.

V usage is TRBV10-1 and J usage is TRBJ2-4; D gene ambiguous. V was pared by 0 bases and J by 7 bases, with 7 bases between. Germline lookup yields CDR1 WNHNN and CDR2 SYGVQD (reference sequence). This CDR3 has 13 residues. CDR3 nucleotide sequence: TGCGCCAGCAGTGAGTCGGCAATTAACATTCAGTACTTC. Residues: CASSESAINIQYF.

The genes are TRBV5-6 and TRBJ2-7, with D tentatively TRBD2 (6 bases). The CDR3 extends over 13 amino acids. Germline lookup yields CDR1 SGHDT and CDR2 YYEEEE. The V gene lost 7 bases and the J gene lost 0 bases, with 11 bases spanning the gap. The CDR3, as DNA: TGTGCCAGCGGGACCGGGAGCTCCTACGAGCAGTACTTC. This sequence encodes CASGTGSSYEQYF.

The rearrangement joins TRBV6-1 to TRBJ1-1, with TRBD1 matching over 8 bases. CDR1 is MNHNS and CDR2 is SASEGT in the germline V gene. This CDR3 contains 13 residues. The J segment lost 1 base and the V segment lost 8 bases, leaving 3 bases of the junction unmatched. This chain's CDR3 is CASAGQGNTEAFF. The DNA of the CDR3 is TGTGCCAGCGCTGGACAGGGGAACACTGAAGCTTTCTTT.

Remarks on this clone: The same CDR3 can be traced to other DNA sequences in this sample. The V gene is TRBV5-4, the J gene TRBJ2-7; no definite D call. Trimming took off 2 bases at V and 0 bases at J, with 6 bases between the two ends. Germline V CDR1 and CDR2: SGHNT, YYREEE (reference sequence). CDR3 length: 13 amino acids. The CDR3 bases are TGTGCCAGCAGCTTTGACCGCTCCTACGAGCAGTACTTC. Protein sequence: CASSFDRSYEQYF. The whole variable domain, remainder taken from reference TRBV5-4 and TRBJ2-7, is ETGVTQSPTHLIKTRGQQVTLRCSSQSGHNTVSWYQQALGQGPQFIFQYYREEENGRGNFPPRFSGLQFPNYSSELNVNALELDDSALYLCASSFDRSYEQYFGPGTRLTVT.

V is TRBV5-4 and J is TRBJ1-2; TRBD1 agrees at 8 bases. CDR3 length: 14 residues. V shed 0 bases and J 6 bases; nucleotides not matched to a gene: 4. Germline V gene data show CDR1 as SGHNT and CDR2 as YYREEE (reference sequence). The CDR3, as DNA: TGTGCCAGCAGCTTGGGGACAGGGAGTGATGGCTACACCTTC. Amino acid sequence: CASSLGTGSDGYTF.

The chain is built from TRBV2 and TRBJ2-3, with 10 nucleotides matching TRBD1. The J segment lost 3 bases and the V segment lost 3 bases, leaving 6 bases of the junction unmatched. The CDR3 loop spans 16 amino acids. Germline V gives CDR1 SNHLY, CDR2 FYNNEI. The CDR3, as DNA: TGTGCCAGCAGTGACGCAGACAGGGGGCGTACAGATACGCAGTATTTT. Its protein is CASSDADRGRTDTQYF.

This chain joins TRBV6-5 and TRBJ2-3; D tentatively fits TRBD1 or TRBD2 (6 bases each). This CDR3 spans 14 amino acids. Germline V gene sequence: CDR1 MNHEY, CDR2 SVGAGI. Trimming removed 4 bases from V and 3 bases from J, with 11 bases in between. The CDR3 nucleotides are TGTGCCAGCAGTTCCAGGGGACTGACAGATACGCAGTATTTT. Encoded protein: CASSSRGLTDTQYF.

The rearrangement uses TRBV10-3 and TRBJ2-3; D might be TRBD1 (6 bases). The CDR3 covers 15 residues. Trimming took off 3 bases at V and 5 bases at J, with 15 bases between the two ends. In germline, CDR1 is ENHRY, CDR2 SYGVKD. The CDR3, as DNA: TGTGCCATCAGTGAAGGCAGGGGCGCGTTAGATACGCAGTATTTT. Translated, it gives CAISEGRGALDTQYF.

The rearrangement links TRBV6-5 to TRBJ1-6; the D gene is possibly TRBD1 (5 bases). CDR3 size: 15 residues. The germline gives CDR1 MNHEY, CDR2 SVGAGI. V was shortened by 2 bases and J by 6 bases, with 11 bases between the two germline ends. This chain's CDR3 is CASSYGGDRNSPLHF. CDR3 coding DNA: TGTGCCAGCAGTTACGGGGGGGACCGTAATTCACCCCTCCACTTT.

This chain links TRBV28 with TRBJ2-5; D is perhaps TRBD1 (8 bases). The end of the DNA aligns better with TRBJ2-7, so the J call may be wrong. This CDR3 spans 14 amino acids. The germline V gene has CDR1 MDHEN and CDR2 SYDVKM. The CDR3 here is CASTRTGRAYEQYF. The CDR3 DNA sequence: TGTGCCAGCACAAGGACAGGGAGGGCGTACGAGCAGTACTTC.

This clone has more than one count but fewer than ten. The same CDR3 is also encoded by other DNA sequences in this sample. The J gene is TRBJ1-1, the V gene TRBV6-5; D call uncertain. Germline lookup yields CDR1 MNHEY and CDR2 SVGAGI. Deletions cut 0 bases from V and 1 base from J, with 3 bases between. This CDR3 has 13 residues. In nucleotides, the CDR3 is TGTGCCAGCAGTTACTCTCAGAACACTGAAGCTTTCTTT. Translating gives CASSYSQNTEAFF.

For the CDR3, the DNA is TGTGCCAGCAGCTTATCCGCAGGGCGCTACACCTTC. Its protein is CASSLSAGRYTF. The rearrangement joins TRBV7-9 to TRBJ1-2; D is possibly TRBD1 (5 bases). This CDR3 region has 12 residues. Germline V gene data show CDR1 as SEHNR and CDR2 as FQNEAQ (reference sequence). With 2 bases removed from V and 9 bases from J, the gap between germline ends came to 10 bases.

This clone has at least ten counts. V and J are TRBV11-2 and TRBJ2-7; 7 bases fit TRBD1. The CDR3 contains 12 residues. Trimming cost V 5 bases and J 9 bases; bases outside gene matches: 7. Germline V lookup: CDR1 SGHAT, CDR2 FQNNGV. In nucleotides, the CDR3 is TGTGCCAGCAGCCAAAACAGGGGTACGCAGTACTTC. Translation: CASSQNRGTQYF.

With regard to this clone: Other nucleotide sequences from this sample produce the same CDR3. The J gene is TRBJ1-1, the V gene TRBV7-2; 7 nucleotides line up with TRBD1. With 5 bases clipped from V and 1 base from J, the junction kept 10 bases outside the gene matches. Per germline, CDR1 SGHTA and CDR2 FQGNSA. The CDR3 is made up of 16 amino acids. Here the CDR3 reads CASSPRGGSRNTEAFF. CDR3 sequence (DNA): TGTGCCAGCAGCCCCCGAGGGGGCAGCCGGAACACTGAAGCTTTCTTT.

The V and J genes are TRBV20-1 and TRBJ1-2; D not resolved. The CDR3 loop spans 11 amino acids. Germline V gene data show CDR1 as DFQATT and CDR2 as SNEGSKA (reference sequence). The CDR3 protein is CHVPGIYGYTF. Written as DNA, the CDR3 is TGCCATGTACCTGGGATTTATGGCTACACCTTC.

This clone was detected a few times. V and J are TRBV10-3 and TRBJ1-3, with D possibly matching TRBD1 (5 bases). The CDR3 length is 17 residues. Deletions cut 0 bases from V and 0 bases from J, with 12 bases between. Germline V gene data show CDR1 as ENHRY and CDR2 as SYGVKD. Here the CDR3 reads CAISESQGQGSGNTIYF. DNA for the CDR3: TGTGCCATCAGTGAGTCACAAGGGCAGGGCTCTGGAAACACCATATATTTT.

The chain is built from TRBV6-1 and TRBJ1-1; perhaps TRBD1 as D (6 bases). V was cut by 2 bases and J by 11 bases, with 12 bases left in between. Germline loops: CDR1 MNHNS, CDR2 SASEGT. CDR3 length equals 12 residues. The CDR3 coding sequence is TGTGCCAGCAGTGAACCCGACAGGCCGGCTTTCTTT. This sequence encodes CASSEPDRPAFF.

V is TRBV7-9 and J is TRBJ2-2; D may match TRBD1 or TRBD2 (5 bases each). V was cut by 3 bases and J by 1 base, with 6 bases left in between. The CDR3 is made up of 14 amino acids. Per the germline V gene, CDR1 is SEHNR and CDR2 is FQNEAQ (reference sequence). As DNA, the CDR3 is TGTGCCAGCAGCTTGAGGGGGAACACCGGGGAGCTGTTTTTT. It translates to CASSLRGNTGELFF.

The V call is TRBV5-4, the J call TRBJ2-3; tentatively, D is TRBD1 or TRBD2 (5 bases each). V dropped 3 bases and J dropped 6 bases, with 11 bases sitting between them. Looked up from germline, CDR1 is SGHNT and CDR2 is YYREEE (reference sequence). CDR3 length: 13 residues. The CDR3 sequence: CASSSLEGDTQYF. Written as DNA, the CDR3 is TGTGCCAGCAGCTCATTAGAGGGGGATACGCAGTATTTT.

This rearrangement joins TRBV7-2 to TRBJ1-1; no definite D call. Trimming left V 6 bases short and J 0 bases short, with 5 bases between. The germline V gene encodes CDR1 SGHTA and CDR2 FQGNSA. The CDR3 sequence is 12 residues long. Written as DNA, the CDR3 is TGTGCCAGCAGACTACTGAACACTGAAGCTTTCTTT. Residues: CASRLLNTEAFF.

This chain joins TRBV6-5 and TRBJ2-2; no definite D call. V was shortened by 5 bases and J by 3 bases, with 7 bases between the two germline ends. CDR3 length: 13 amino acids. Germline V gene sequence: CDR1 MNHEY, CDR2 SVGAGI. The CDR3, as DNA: TGTGCCAGCAGTGAGAGTGACACCGGGGAGCTGTTTTTT. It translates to CASSESDTGELFF.

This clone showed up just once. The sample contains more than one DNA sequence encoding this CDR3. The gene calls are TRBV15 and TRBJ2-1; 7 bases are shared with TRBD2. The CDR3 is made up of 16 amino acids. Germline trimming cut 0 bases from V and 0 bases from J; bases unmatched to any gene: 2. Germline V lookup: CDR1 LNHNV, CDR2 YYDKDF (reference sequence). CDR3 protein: CATSRDGGSSYNEQFF. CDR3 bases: TGTGCCACCAGCAGAGACGGCGGGAGCTCCTACAATGAGCAGTTCTTC.

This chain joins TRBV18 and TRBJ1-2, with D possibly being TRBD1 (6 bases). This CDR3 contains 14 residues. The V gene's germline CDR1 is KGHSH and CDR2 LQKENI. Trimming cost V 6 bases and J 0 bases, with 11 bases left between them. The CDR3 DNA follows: TGTGCCAGCTCTACGGAGGGGGCTAACTATGGCTACACCTTC. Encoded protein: CASSTEGANYGYTF. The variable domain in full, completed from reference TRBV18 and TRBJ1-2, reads NAGVMQNPRHLVRRRGQEARLRCSPMKGHSHVYWYRQLPEEGLKFMVYLQKENIIDESGMPKERFSAEFPKEGPSILRIQQVVRGDSAAYFCASSTEGANYGYTFGSGTRLTVV.

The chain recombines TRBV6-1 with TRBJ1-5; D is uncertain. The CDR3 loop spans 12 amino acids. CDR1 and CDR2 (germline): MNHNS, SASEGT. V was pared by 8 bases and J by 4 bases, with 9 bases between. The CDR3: CASGPMNQPQHF. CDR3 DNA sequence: TGTGCCAGCGGACCCATGAATCAGCCCCAGCATTTT.

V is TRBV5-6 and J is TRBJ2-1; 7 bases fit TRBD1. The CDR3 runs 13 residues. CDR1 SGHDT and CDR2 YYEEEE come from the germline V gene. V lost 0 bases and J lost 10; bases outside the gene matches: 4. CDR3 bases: TGTGCCAGCAGCTTGGGACAGGGAAAGGAGCAGTTCTTC. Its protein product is CASSLGQGKEQFF.